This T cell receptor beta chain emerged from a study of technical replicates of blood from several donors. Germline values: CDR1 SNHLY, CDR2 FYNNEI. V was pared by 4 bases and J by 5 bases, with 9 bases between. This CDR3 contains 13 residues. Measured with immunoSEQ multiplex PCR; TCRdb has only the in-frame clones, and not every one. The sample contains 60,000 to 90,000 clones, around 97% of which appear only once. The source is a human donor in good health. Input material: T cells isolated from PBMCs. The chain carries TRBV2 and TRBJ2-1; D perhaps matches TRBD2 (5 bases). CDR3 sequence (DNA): TGTGCCAGCAGTGTTTGGACTCACAATGAGCAGTTCTTC. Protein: CASSVWTHNEQFF.